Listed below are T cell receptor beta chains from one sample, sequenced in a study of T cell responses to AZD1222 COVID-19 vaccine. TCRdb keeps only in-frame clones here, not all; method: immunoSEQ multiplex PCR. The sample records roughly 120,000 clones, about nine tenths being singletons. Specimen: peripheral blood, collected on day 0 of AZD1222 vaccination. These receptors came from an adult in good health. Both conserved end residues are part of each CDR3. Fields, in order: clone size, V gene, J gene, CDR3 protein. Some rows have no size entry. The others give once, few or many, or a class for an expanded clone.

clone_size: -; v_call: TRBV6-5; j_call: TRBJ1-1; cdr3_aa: CASSSQGAVTEAFF
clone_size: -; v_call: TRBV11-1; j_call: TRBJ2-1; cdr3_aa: CASSSQGRGYNEQFF
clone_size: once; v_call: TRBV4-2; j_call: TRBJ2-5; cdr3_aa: CASSQAWTSGLQETQYF
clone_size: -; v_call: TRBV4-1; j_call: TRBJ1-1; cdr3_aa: CASSQPLQMNTEAFF
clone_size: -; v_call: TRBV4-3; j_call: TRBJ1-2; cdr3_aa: CASSQAAFNNYGYTF
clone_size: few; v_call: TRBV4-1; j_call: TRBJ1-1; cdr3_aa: CASSLDPNTEAFF
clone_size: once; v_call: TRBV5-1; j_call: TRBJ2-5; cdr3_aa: CASSLATSGEETQYF
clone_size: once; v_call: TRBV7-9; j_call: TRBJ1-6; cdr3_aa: CASSRQDSPLHF
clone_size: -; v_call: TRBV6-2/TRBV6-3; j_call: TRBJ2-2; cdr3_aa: CASSSPLSGGGELFF
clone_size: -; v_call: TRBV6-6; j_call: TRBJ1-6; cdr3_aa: CASSYSQGARSPLHF
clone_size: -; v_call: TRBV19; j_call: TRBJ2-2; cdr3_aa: CASGSFRASRNTGELFF
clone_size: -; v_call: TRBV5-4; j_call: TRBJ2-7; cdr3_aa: CASSLGGGISYEQYF
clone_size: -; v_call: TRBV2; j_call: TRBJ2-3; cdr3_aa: CASWGLAGGNTQYF
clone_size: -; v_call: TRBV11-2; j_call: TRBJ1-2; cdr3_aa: CASSLAGGPSNYGYTF
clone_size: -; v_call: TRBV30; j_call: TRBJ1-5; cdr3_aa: CACDRGSLQPQHF
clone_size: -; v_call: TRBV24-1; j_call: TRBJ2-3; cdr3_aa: CATSDLSSGPGDTQYF
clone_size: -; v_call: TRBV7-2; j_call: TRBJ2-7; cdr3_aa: CASSLAVWGISGLSYEQYF
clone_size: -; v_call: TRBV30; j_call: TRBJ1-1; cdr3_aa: CAWSAQGGTEAFF
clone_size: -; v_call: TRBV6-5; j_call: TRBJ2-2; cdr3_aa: CASISGGTGELFF
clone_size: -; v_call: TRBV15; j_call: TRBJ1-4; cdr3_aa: CATSRDRMGAGTAEKLFF
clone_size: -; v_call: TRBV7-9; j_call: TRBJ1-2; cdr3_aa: CASSLRQLEDYGYTF
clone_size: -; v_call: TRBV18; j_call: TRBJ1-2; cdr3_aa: CASSPAQGTFNYGYTF
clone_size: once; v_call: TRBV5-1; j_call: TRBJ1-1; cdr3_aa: CASSLATGVRTEAFF
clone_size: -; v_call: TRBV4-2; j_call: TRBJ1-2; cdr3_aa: CASSQDGNRVRHGYTF
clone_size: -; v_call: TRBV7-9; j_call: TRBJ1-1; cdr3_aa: CASSLGRTANTEAFF
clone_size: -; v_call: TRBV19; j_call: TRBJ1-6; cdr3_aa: CASRLQGGTLHF